Shown below are 20 T cell receptor beta chains from a single sample sequenced in a study of tumor and adjacent non-tumor tissue in lung cancer (dated by TCRdb to 2017 to 2018). Bulk unsorted tissue served as the source for RNA extraction, and RNA quality was assessed using a NanoDrop ND-1000 and an Agilent 2100. The library was generated by multiplex PCR. TCRdb names Illumina HiSeq 2500 as the instrument used. TCRbeta libraries were constructed through three rounds of nested PCR with primers (Table S4) according to protocols adapted from ARM-PCR. TCRdb handled the public reads itself, with Q25 trimming in fastp and clone calling in MiXCR, and kept productive beta chains. Identical CDR3 proteins give one entry, which carries the most common genes and DNA. In all, the sample holds roughly 120,000 distinct CDR3 sequences, and approximately 87% of those were seen once. The ten largest clones take up roughly 20% of the sample.

The source material was lung tumor tissue. The receptors were sampled from a man in his 70s with non-small cell lung cancer.

Of note for this clonotype: Because it lacks the conserved phenylalanine or tryptophan at the end, this CDR3 is likely a read error. The V call is TRBV4-2, the J call TRBJ2-7, with D possibly being TRBD1 or TRBD2 (5 bases each). Trimming stripped 1 base from V and 5 bases from J, with 15 bases between. Germline V gene lookup returns CDR1 LGHNA and CDR2 YNFKEQ. The CDR3 consists of 15 residues. CDR3 nucleotides: TGTGCCAGCAGCCAAGTTACCCTAGTGGGGGACGAGCAGTACTTA. This sequence encodes CASSQVTLVGDEQYL.

Details on this clonotype: An end of the junction does not agree with germline; a read error may underlie this. The V and J genes are TRBV15 and TRBJ2-1; 10 nucleotides align to TRBD1. Germline values: CDR1 LNHNV, CDR2 YYDKDF (reference sequence). There are 14 residues in the CDR3. The CDR3: CATIRGGQGNEQFF. The CDR3 nucleotides read TGTGCCACCATCAGAGGGGGACAGGGGAATGAGCAGTTCTTT. The variable domain in full, with the rest retrieved from reference TRBV15 and TRBJ2-1, is DAMVIQNPRYQVTQFGKPVTLSCSQTLNHNVMYWYQQKSSQAPKLLFHYYDKDFNNEADTPDNFQSRRPNTSFCFLDIRSPGLGDTAMYLCATIRGGQGNEQFFGPGTRLTVL.

The rearrangement links TRBV11-3 to TRBJ2-7, with a possible D match to TRBD1 (6 bases). CDR1 SGHNT and CDR2 YENEEA come from the germline V gene. V lost 3 bases and J 6 bases, leaving 21 bases between the germline ends. This CDR3 has 16 amino acids. The CDR3 region has the DNA TGTGCCAGCAGCTTCACCGGTAAGACAGGAAGTGTCGAGCAGTACTTC. Protein product: CASSFTGKTGSVEQYF.

With respect to this clonotype: At one end, the junction sequence differs from germline, possibly due to a read error. This chain joins TRBV6-2 or TRBV6-3 and TRBJ2-6, with D possibly TRBD1 on 8 matching bases. CDR1 is MNHEY and CDR2 is SVGEGT in the germline V gene. The CDR3 runs to 14 residues. The CDR3 DNA reads as TGTGCCAGCAGTACAGGGGGAGGGGCCAACATCCTAACTTTC. Its protein is CASSTGGGANILTF.

The chain couples TRBV10-3 to TRBJ2-7, with D perhaps matching TRBD1 (6 bases). The germline V and J ends were trimmed by 10 bases and 5 bases, with 21 bases remaining between them. Germline values: CDR1 ENHRY, CDR2 SYGVKD. The CDR3 covers 14 residues. The CDR3 is CATNEKQGTDEQYF. CDR3 sequence (DNA): TGTGCCACAAACGAAAAGCAGGGGACGGACGAGCAGTACTTC.

With regard to this clonotype: This may come from a read error, since a much larger clone is one base off. The chain combines TRBV6-4 with TRBJ2-1; 14 bases agree with TRBD2. The CDR3 runs to 15 residues. Germline V gives CDR1 MRHNA, CDR2 SNTAGT. CDR3 protein: CASSHGTSGGNDQFF. The CDR3 bases are TGTGCCAGCAGTCACGGGACTAGCGGGGGAAATGATCAGTTCTTC.

With regard to this clonotype: One end of the junction does not line up with germline, which may come from a read error. The chain combines TRBV28 with TRBJ1-5, with TRBD1 as a possible D gene (6 bases). The assigned J gene may be wrong: the sequence end matches TRBJ2-3 better. The CDR3 consists of 15 residues. Germline V gene data show CDR1 as MDHEN and CDR2 as SYDVKM. CDR3 DNA sequence: TGTGCCTGCAGTTTACCACGACAGGCCCAGCAGCCCCAGTATTTT. Amino acids: CACSLPRQAQQPQYF.

In regard to this clonotype: The junction and the germline gene differ at one end; a read error may be behind it. The V and J genes are TRBV4-1 and TRBJ1-5, with D perhaps matching TRBD1 (5 bases). This CDR3 has 15 amino acids. Per the germline V gene, CDR1 is MGHRA and CDR2 is YSYEKL. CDR3 residues: CASSPGSGSNQSQHF. The CDR3 DNA reads TGCGCCAGCAGCCCCGGGTCAGGGAGCAATCAGTCCCAGCATTTT.

About this clonotype itself: One end of the junction fails to match germline, which may point to a read error. The chain joins TRBV7-9 to TRBJ1-2; D gene ambiguous. Per the germline V gene, CDR1 is SEHNR and CDR2 is FQNEAQ (reference sequence). This CDR3 has 15 residues. The CDR3 DNA sequence: TGTACCAGCAGTTTAGATGCGCCTTCACCCTATGGCTACACCTTC. It specifies CTSSLDAPSPYGYTF.

To note about this clonotype: The CDR3 end shows no conserved phenylalanine or tryptophan, and so a read error is likely. This chain joins TRBV6-6 and TRBJ1-3, with 10 bases aligning to TRBD1. Germline V gene data show CDR1 as MNHNY and CDR2 as SVGAGI (reference sequence). The CDR3 spans 15 residues. V dropped 2 bases and J dropped 13; count of bases not matched to a gene: 11. The CDR3 region has the DNA TGTGCCAGCAGTTACCCAGACAGGGGGCAATCCACAATATATCTT. This gives the protein CASSYPDRGQSTIYL.

This clonotype occurred once. The chain has TRBV29-1 and TRBJ2-3; D might be TRBD2 (5 bases). With 8 bases removed from V and 5 bases from J, the gap between germline ends came to 23 bases. The CDR3 is 15 amino acids. The germline V gene encodes CDR1 SQVTM and CDR2 ANQGSEA. CDR3 coding DNA: TGCAGCATTACCCCCGGGAATGGAGCCATAGATACGCAGTATTTT. Its protein product is CSITPGNGAIDTQYF.

With respect to this clonotype: One end of the junction fails to match germline, which may point to a read error. This chain joins TRBV5-4 and TRBJ2-7, with TRBD2 identical over 8 bases. This CDR3 comprises 14 residues. Germline V gene data show CDR1 as SGHNT and CDR2 as YYREEE (reference sequence). CDR3 nucleotide sequence: TGTGCCCGCAGCCCAACCAGCGGGAGAGGCGAGCAGTACTTC. It codes for CARSPTSGRGEQYF.

The rearrangement uses TRBV29-1 and TRBJ1-1; no reliable D call. Germline CDR1 SQVTM, CDR2 ANQGSEA. This CDR3 has 12 amino acids. The ends were cut back, 6 bases at V and 3 bases at J, with 11 bases in the middle. CDR3 sequence reads: CSVGRSDTEAFF. The CDR3 region has the DNA TGCAGCGTAGGTCGCAGCGACACTGAAGCTTTCTTT.

Notes on this clonotype: At one end the junction does not follow the germline gene, possibly because of a read error. The chain combines TRBV12-5 with TRBJ2-2; perhaps TRBD2 as D (6 bases). This CDR3 comprises 16 residues. Germline assignment: CDR1 LGHNT and CDR2 FRNRAP. The CDR3 DNA is TGTGCTAGTGGCCCACGGGACTCCCATCCCACCGGGGAGTTGTTATTT. Amino acids: CASGPRDSHPTGELLF.

The V and J genes are TRBV2 and TRBJ1-4; possible D gene TRBD1, 6 bases. V was shortened by 7 bases and J by 6 bases, with 18 bases between the two germline ends. CDR3 length: 15 amino acids. The germline gives CDR1 SNHLY, CDR2 FYNNEI. CDR3 protein: CASTTGMSLDEKLFF. In DNA form, the CDR3 reads TGTGCCAGCACAACAGGGATGTCATTGGATGAAAAACTGTTTTTT.

Notes on this clonotype: The CDR3 does not end in the conserved phenylalanine or tryptophan, so this is likely a read error. The limits of the CDR3 on the DNA are not certain, so only TCRdb's listed CDR3 is given. The genes are TRBV20-1 and TRBJ2-7; the table assigns TRBD2, which was not confirmed against the DNA. The CDR3 spans 15 amino acids, including both terminal residues. Germline loops: CDR1 DFQATT, CDR2 SNEGSKA (reference sequence). The CDR3 protein is CSVREGLAGTYERYL.

This clonotype has only one observation. Mismatch with germline at one junction end may stem from a read error. The rearrangement links TRBV6-5 to TRBJ1-4; 9 positions match TRBD1. Germline values: CDR1 MNHEY, CDR2 SVGAGI. This CDR3 has 15 residues. CDR3 protein: CTSRSGQGRGEKLFF. The CDR3 DNA follows: TGTACCAGTAGATCTGGACAGGGGAGGGGTGAAAAACTGTTTTTT.

With regard to this clonotype: The conserved phenylalanine or tryptophan is not found at the CDR3 terminus, so this likely reflects a read error. Because the CDR3's place on the DNA is in doubt, the DNA is left out and the CDR3 is given as listed by TCRdb. The chain links TRBV29-1 to TRBJ2-3. The CDR3 spans 14 residues, counting both ends. From germline, CDR1 is SQVTM and CDR2 ANQGSEA. The CDR3 is CSVDRASSTDTEYS.

In the case of this clonotype: In this CDR3 the conserved last residue, phenylalanine or tryptophan, is missing, so a read error is likely. The chain links TRBV25-1 to TRBJ1-2; D remains unclear. The CDR3 totals 14 residues. Germline CDR1 reads MGHDK; CDR2 reads SYGVNS. CDR3 sequence (DNA): TGTTCCAGCAGTCAGTACGCAGCTAACTATGGCTACACCTTA. It yields the protein CSSSQYAANYGYTL.

The rearrangement joins TRBV11-2 to TRBJ2-7, with D possibly matching TRBD1 (5 bases). Looked up from germline, CDR1 is SGHAT and CDR2 is FQNNGV. The length of the CDR3 is 15 residues. V dropped 0 bases and J dropped 2 bases, with 11 bases sitting between them. This CDR3 is CASSLDSMGPYEQYF. DNA for the CDR3: TGTGCCAGCAGCTTAGATTCTATGGGGCCCTACGAGCAGTACTTC.